Listed below are T cell receptor beta chains from one sample, sequenced in a study of T-cell reconstitution after alpha-beta-depleted transplantation in children. TCRdb re-called the PCR reads through MiXCR, storing one row per CDR3 protein. Among 350,000 to 400,000 distinct CDR3 sequences listed, around 21% were seen once. The sequencing used PBMCs from the stem cell graft donor, collected from the stem cell graft. The receptors originated from a human donor who donated a stem cell graft to a child with acute myeloid leukemia. Each CDR3 is given without its conserved first and last residue. The order of the fields is J gene, V gene, CDR3 protein.

>TRBJ2-1|TRBV27
ASRVLAEIYNEQF
>TRBJ1-6|TRBV5-1
ASSLEGIGASPLH
>TRBJ2-5|TRBV12-3/TRBV12-4
ASTGTSGRRGGTQY
>TRBJ2-2|TRBV12-3/TRBV12-4
ASSFNGLALNTGELF
>TRBJ2-7|TRBV7-2
ASSSRTSGPYEQY
>TRBJ2-7|TRBV18
ASSPDPDGYEQY
>TRBJ1-2|TRBV11-2
ASSLGPHYGYT
>TRBJ2-7|TRBV25-1
ASSPGQGHEQY
>TRBJ2-1|TRBV2
ASGRAGVPSSEQF
>TRBJ2-7|TRBV4-2
ASSQFGLAGLYEQY
>TRBJ2-1|TRBV7-2
ASSPRGYEQF
>TRBJ2-1|TRBV3-1
ASSPDFSSYNEQF
>TRBJ2-4|TRBV6-2/TRBV6-3
ASQGGDIQY
>TRBJ2-7|TRBV5-1
ASSSRAPYEQY
>TRBJ2-7|TRBV20-1
SVSTGSINEQY
>TRBJ2-3|TRBV25-1
ASSEQNTDTQY
>TRBJ2-1|TRBV5-1
ASSGTSGTQPYNEQF
>TRBJ2-7|TRBV28
AHNRGSSSYEQY
>TRBJ2-7|TRBV20-1
SARAGVFRNEQY
>TRBJ2-3|TRBV7-2
ASSPGTPNTDTQY
>TRBJ2-7|TRBV20-1
SARVWGVEGEQY
>TRBJ2-7|TRBV4-3
ASSQSKLGQHEQY
>TRBJ2-1|TRBV4-1
ASSQDRLVQF
>TRBJ2-7|TRBV6-2/TRBV6-3
ASSWGSGSEQY
>TRBJ2-1|TRBV6-1
ASRKLAGDEQF
>TRBJ2-7|TRBV12-3/TRBV12-4
ASSPGLAGTDEQY
>TRBJ2-5|TRBV12-3/TRBV12-4
ASSLGLPEETQY
>TRBJ1-1|TRBV20-1
SARDRVSGFGTEAF
>TRBJ2-7|TRBV7-8
ASSLVTMLGNEQY
>TRBJ2-5|TRBV20-1
SARPGQTQETQY
>TRBJ2-1|TRBV20-1
SADPSDYNEQF
>TRBJ2-7|TRBV15
ATSRERTSEQY
>TRBJ1-5|TRBV4-1
ASSQGPTGANNQPQH
>TRBJ2-1|TRBV7-3
ASSYGLPGDEQF
>TRBJ2-2|TRBV12-3/TRBV12-4
ASSPVLGQGSSNTGELF
>TRBJ2-3|TRBV20-1
SARPVLSGTSADTQY
>TRBJ2-1|TRBV7-9
ASSSNQKNEQF
>TRBJ2-1|TRBV4-2
ASSQDLWLGGYNEQF
>TRBJ1-2|TRBV7-3
ASSSSDRGGYT
>TRBJ2-1|TRBV12-3/TRBV12-4
ASSHTSGSYNEQF
>TRBJ2-1|TRBV29-1
SVETSGSSHEQF
>TRBJ2-1|TRBV29-1
SVEVVGGDNEQF
>TRBJ2-1|TRBV28
ASSWGSEQF
>TRBJ2-7|TRBV7-9
ASIPQEGSPGEQY
>TRBJ2-7|TRBV7-6
ASSPSFSYEQY
>TRBJ1-2|TRBV6-5
ASSYLGGSGYGYT
>TRBJ1-4|TRBV27
ASSPGQLEKLF
>TRBJ2-7|TRBV29-1
SFRLAGGPHEQY
>TRBJ2-5|TRBV7-2
ASSLTGGAGETQY
>TRBJ2-1|TRBV6-5
ASSFARGGGYNEQF
>TRBJ2-1|TRBV12-3/TRBV12-4
AILQGLSYNEQF
>TRBJ2-1|TRBV5-6
ASSPSTGDSLDSDEQF
>TRBJ2-1|TRBV7-8
ASRGTSGRAGNEQF
>TRBJ2-3|TRBV4-2
ASSQASGDITDTQY
>TRBJ1-5|TRBV6-1
ASSRDFETQPQH